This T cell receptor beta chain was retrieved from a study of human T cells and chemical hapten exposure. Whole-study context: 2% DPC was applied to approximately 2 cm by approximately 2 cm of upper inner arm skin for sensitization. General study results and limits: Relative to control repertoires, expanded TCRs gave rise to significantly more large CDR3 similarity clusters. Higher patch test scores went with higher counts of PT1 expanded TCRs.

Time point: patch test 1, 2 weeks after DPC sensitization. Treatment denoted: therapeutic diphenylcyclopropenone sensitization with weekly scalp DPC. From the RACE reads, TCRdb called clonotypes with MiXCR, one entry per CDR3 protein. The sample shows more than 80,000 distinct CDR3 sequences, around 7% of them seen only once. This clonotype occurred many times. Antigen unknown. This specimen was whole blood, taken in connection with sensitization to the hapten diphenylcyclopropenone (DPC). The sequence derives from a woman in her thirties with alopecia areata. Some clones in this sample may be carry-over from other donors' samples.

The CDR3 here is CASSQMGPSSDTQYF. For the CDR3, the DNA is TGTGCCAGCAGCCAAATGGGGCCTTCGTCTGATACGCAGTATTTT. This sequence joins TRBV2 and TRBJ2-3; maybe TRBD1 (5 bases). This CDR3 has 15 residues. Deletions cut 6 bases from V and 6 bases from J, with 19 bases between. Germline V gene sequence: CDR1 SNHLY, CDR2 FYNNEI.